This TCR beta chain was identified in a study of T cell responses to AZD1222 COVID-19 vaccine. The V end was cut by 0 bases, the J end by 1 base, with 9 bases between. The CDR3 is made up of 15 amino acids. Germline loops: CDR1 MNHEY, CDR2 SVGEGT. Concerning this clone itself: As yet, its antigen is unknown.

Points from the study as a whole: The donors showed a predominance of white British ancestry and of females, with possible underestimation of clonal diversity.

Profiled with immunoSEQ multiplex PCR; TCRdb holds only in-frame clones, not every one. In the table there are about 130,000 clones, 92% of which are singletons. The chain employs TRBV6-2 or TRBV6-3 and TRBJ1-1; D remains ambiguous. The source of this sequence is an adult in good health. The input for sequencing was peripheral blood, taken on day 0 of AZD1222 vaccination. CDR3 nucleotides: TGTGCCAGCAGTTACTCTGCGAGAGAGAACACTGAAGCTTTCTTT. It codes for CASSYSARENTEAFF.